Shown below are 32 T cell receptor beta chains from a single sample sequenced in a study of T cell responses to AZD1222 COVID-19 vaccine. Sequencing was performed with immunoSEQ multiplex PCR; in TCRdb, only in-frame clones are kept and a portion is missing. The table records over 100,000 clones, 80% to 85% of them present only once. This material consisted of peripheral blood, taken on day 0 of AZD1222 vaccination. Receptor source: an adult in good health.

The chain employs TRBV28 and TRBJ2-1, with TRBD1 as a possible D gene (6 bases). The germline V gene encodes CDR1 MDHEN and CDR2 SYDVKM. Trimming took off 5 bases at V and 7 bases at J, with 15 bases between the two ends. The CDR3 runs 14 residues. The CDR3 region has the DNA TGTGCCAGCAGTCACCCGACAGGTGGGAATGAGCAGTTCTTC. Protein product: CASSHPTGGNEQFF.

This chain connects TRBV5-1 to TRBJ1-3; 10 nucleotides match TRBD1. Germline-derived CDR1 and CDR2 are SGHRS and YFSETQ. The CDR3 totals 17 residues. Trimming at V came to 4 bases and at J to 2 bases, leaving 9 bases not matched to a gene. The DNA of the CDR3 is TGCGCCAGCAGCATGTGGGACAGGGGAATCGCTGGAAACACCATATATTTT. Its translation: CASSMWDRGIAGNTIYF.

The J gene is TRBJ1-1, the V gene TRBV7-2, with D possibly being TRBD1 (6 bases). CDR3 size: 16 residues. CDR1 SGHTA and CDR2 FQGNSA come from the germline V gene. V was shortened by 4 bases and J by 1 base, with 16 bases between the two germline ends. The CDR3 here is CASSSGPGQRNTEAFF. Written as DNA, the CDR3 is TGTGCCAGCAGCTCAGGCCCCGGACAGAGGAACACTGAAGCTTTCTTT.

The DNA of the CDR3 is TGTGCCACCGGACTAGCGGGAGACTTTAACGAGCAGTACTTC. This sequence encodes CATGLAGDFNEQYF. The rearrangement joins TRBV19 to TRBJ2-7; TRBD2 aligns across 13 bases. V trimming: 10 bases; J trimming: 5 bases; junction bases outside the gene matches: 8. Germline V gives CDR1 LNHDA, CDR2 SQIVND (reference sequence). The CDR3 runs 14 residues.

CDR3 sequence: CASSLGAVSSYEQYF. The CDR3 coding sequence is TGTGCCAGCAGCTTAGGGGCGGTGAGCTCCTACGAGCAGTACTTC. This chain links TRBV7-9 with TRBJ2-7; D not certain. CDR3 length: 15 amino acids. The V gene's germline CDR1 is SEHNR and CDR2 FQNEAQ (reference sequence). Deletions cut 1 base from V and 0 bases from J, with 10 bases between.

The chain carries TRBV3-1 (or the pseudogene TRBV3-2) and TRBJ1-6; 8 positions match TRBD1. Germline CDR1 LGHDT, CDR2 YNNKEL (reference sequence). CDR3 length equals 15 residues. V shed 1 base, J shed 6 bases, and the junction held 2 bases outside the gene matches. The CDR3 DNA reads as TGTGCCAGCAGCCAAGTCACAGGGGGTAATTCACCCCTCCACTTT. This translates into CASSQVTGGNSPLHF.

The rearrangement uses TRBV2 and TRBJ1-2; 11 nucleotides line up with TRBD1. The V segment lost 7 bases and the J segment 2 bases; nucleotides outside the gene matches: 3. Germline CDR1 is SNHLY and CDR2 is FYNNEI. The CDR3 spans 14 residues. The CDR3 spells CASTWTGGNYGYTF. The CDR3 region has the DNA TGTGCCAGCACTTGGACAGGGGGCAACTATGGCTACACCTTC.

V gene TRBV9 combines with J gene TRBJ1-4; no clear D gene. V lost 3 bases, J lost 7 bases, and 13 bases lay in between. The length of the CDR3 is 14 residues. Germline V gene sequence: CDR1 SGDLS, CDR2 YYNGEE. The CDR3 spells CASSGGPSGEKLFF. The DNA for the CDR3 is TGTGCCAGCAGCGGAGGGCCATCGGGTGAAAAACTGTTTTTT.

The chain has TRBV3-1 (or the pseudogene TRBV3-2) and TRBJ1-2; D ambiguous. Germline V lookup: CDR1 LGHDT, CDR2 YNNKEL (reference sequence). This CDR3 spans 14 amino acids. V shed 1 base and J shed 2 bases, with 8 bases lying between them. The CDR3 DNA follows: TGTGCCAGCAGCCAAGGTAGCGGAAACTATGGCTACACCTTC. Translation gives CASSQGSGNYGYTF.

This clone is categorized as large. V and J are TRBV19 and TRBJ2-1; 11 bases map to TRBD2. This CDR3 is built from 15 residues. The J segment lost 4 bases and the V segment lost 6 bases, leaving 5 bases of the junction unmatched. Germline CDR1 LNHDA, CDR2 SQIVND (reference sequence). The CDR3, as DNA: TGTGCCAGTAGCCGGACTAGCGGGCTATACAATGAGCAGTTCTTC. Its protein is CASSRTSGLYNEQFF.

This chain connects TRBV6-2 or TRBV6-3 to TRBJ2-5; D gene ambiguous. Germline CDR1 reads MNHEY; CDR2 reads SVGEGT. With 2 bases removed from V and 8 bases from J, the gap between germline ends came to 15 bases. This CDR3 has 14 amino acids. The CDR3: CASSYGASAETQYF. As DNA, the CDR3 is TGTGCCAGCAGTTACGGCGCTTCCGCGGAAACCCAGTACTTC.

V gene TRBV20-1 combines with J gene TRBJ1-6; no firm D call. The CDR3 sequence is 11 residues long. The germline CDR1 and CDR2 sequences are DFQATT and SNEGSKA (reference sequence). Trimming removed 6 bases from V and 7 bases from J, with 7 bases in between. The CDR3 sequence: CSASENSPLHF. CDR3 DNA: TGCAGTGCCTCCGAGAATTCACCCCTCCACTTT.

This clone was counted between two and nine times. The chain couples TRBV18 to TRBJ1-5; no firm D call. The CDR3 contains 16 residues. Trimming stripped 6 bases from V and 0 bases from J, with 15 bases between. Per germline, CDR1 KGHSH and CDR2 LQKENI. CDR3 residues: CASSAGRSRSNQPQHF. The CDR3 DNA reads TGTGCCAGCTCGGCGGGCAGGTCTCGTAGCAATCAGCCCCAGCATTTT.

The rearrangement links TRBV6-6 to TRBJ1-5; tentative D call: TRBD1 (5 bases). Germline V lookup: CDR1 MNHNY, CDR2 SVGAGI (reference sequence). This CDR3 spans 16 amino acids. Trimming removed 6 bases from V and 2 bases from J, with 17 bases in between. The CDR3, as DNA: TGTGCCAGCAGGGCACAGGAGGCCGTCCGCAATCAGCCCCAGCATTTT. This encodes CASRAQEAVRNQPQHF.

The V gene is TRBV7-8, the J gene TRBJ2-7; D gene unclear. The CDR3 loop spans 12 amino acids. Germline V gene lookup returns CDR1 SGHVS and CDR2 FQNEAQ. The V and J ends lost 5 bases and 3 bases respectively, with 8 bases between them. This CDR3 is CASSPTHYEQYF. DNA for the CDR3: TGTGCCAGCAGCCCAACCCACTACGAGCAGTACTTC.

The V gene is TRBV29-1, the J gene TRBJ2-6, with 7 bases identical to TRBD2. The CDR3 consists of 17 residues. Germline-derived CDR1 and CDR2 are SQVTM and ANQGSEA. The ends lost 5 bases at V and 0 bases at J; junction bases unmatched: 10. The CDR3 coding sequence is TGCAGCGTTCGGGAGGTCGGCGCTAACTCTGGGGCCAACGTCCTGACTTTC. This translates into CSVREVGANSGANVLTF. Complete variable domain (other parts from reference TRBV29-1 and TRBJ2-6): SAVISQKPSRDICQRGTSLTIQCQVDSQVTMMFWYRQQPGQSLTLIATANQGSEATYESGFVIDKFPISRPNLTFSTLTVSNMSPEDSSIYLCSVREVGANSGANVLTFGAGSRLTVL.

The chain carries TRBV27 and TRBJ2-5; TRBD2 is a possible D gene (5 bases). The CDR3 extends over 13 amino acids. CDR1 is MNHEY, CDR2 SMNVEV, per germline (reference sequence). Trimming took 2 bases from V and 7 from J, leaving 11 bases between them. The CDR3: CASSLEGGGTQYF. The CDR3 region has the DNA TGTGCCAGCAGTTTAGAGGGCGGCGGGACCCAGTACTTC.

The chain has TRBV7-9 and TRBJ2-1, with 8 bases fitting TRBD2. The trim removed 4 bases at V and 7 bases at J, leaving 15 bases unmatched. Germline CDR1 SEHNR, CDR2 FQNEAQ (reference sequence). There are 17 residues in the CDR3. CDR3 in DNA: TGTGCCAGCAGCTCCCGGGGGGGCCGGGGTAATATTAATGAGCAGTTCTTC. Protein: CASSSRGGRGNINEQFF.

V gene TRBV7-2 combines with J gene TRBJ2-5; 13 bases align to TRBD2. The CDR3 runs to 18 residues. Losses at the gene ends were 0 bases for V and 1 base for J; bases not matched to a gene: 5. Germline assignment: CDR1 SGHTA and CDR2 FQGNSA. The CDR3 DNA reads as TGTGCCAGCAGCTTAGCGCCCCGGACTAGCGGGGGCCAAGAGACCCAGTACTTC. The encoded protein is CASSLAPRTSGGQETQYF.

The genes are TRBV3-1 (or the pseudogene TRBV3-2) and TRBJ2-1; 7 bases are a match to TRBD2. V trimming: 3 bases; J trimming: 16 bases; junction bases outside the gene matches: 6. The CDR3 is made up of 11 amino acids. CDR1 and CDR2 from the germline V gene are LGHDT and YNNKEL (reference sequence). For the CDR3, the DNA is TGTGCCAGCAGCCATTCGGGACTAAGATTCTTC. Translated: CASSHSGLRFF.

CDR3 sequence reads: CASSSPGQGNNEAFF. The CDR3, as DNA: TGTGCCAGCAGTTCCCCGGGACAGGGGAATAATGAAGCTTTCTTT. J is TRBJ1-1 and V is TRBV27; 10 bases are a match to TRBD1. The CDR3 is 15 amino acids. Germline-derived CDR1 and CDR2 are MNHEY and SMNVEV (reference sequence). Trimming cost V 4 bases and J 7 bases; bases outside gene matches: 9.

This clone has a single count. This rearrangement joins TRBV19 to TRBJ2-2; 12 bases are shared with TRBD2. The V gene's germline CDR1 is LNHDA and CDR2 SQIVND (reference sequence). The CDR3 runs 18 residues. Trimming took 2 bases from V and 2 from J; bases not matched to a gene: 6. In nucleotides, the CDR3 is TGTGCCAGTAGTATATTGAGGACTAGCGGGACAAACACCGGGGAGCTGTTTTTT. Translated, it gives CASSILRTSGTNTGELFF.

V and J are TRBV6-1 and TRBJ2-1; 8 bases agree with TRBD2. The CDR3 runs 17 residues. From germline, CDR1 is MNHNS and CDR2 SASEGT. The trim removed 3 bases at V and 1 base at J, leaving 8 bases unmatched. In nucleotides, the CDR3 is TGTGCCAGCAGTGACGATGGAGGGACTAGATCCTACAATGAGCAGTTCTTC. Residues: CASSDDGGTRSYNEQFF.

This clone was observed once. The chain carries TRBV19 and TRBJ1-5, with 9 bases that match TRBD1. The CDR3 extends over 14 amino acids. V lost 6 bases to trimming and J lost 1 base; unmatched junction nucleotides: 1. CDR1 LNHDA and CDR2 SQIVND come from the germline V gene (reference sequence). CDR3 protein: CASRTGGSNQPQHF. In DNA, the CDR3 is TGTGCCAGTAGGACAGGGGGAAGCAATCAGCCCCAGCATTTT.

The chain combines TRBV11-3 with TRBJ2-3; D not resolved. The germline V gene encodes CDR1 SGHNT and CDR2 YENEEA. This CDR3 region has 15 residues. Trimming took off 1 base at V and 0 bases at J, with 8 bases between the two ends. The CDR3 DNA sequence: TGTGCCAGCAGCTTAGGGACCGAGAGCACAGATACGCAGTATTTT. This codes for CASSLGTESTDTQYF.

This clone was seen only once. The same CDR3 also results from other DNA sequences found in this sample. V usage is TRBV28 and J usage is TRBJ1-2; D uncertain. CDR1 and CDR2 (germline): MDHEN, SYDVKM. The CDR3 sequence is 13 residues long. The CDR3 loop is CASRTGPNYGYTF. DNA for the CDR3: TGTGCATCCCGTACTGGCCCCAACTATGGCTACACCTTC.

The chain couples TRBV19 to TRBJ1-5, with TRBD1 matching 8 bases. Germline loops: CDR1 LNHDA, CDR2 SQIVND (reference sequence). The length of the CDR3 is 16 residues. J was trimmed by 4 bases and V by 1 base; bases with no gene match: 6. Here the CDR3 DNA reads TGTGCCAGTAGTATAGCGGACAGGGTAGGGAATCAGCCCCAGCATTTT. Its protein is CASSIADRVGNQPQHF.

V is TRBV7-2 and J is TRBJ2-7; TRBD2 matches at 12 bases. V lost 2 bases, J lost 0 bases, and 8 bases stayed unmatched. The germline V gene has CDR1 SGHTA and CDR2 FQGNSA. CDR3 size: 18 residues. The CDR3 nucleotides are TGTGCCAGCAGCTTACTCCCTTCGGGACTAGCGGGCTCCTACGAGCAGTACTTC. As protein: CASSLLPSGLAGSYEQYF.

This clone was detected only a few times. This chain connects TRBV4-1 to TRBJ1-2, with D perhaps matching TRBD1 (5 bases). Germline V gene data show CDR1 as MGHRA and CDR2 as YSYEKL. The CDR3 covers 12 residues. V was trimmed by 1 base and J by 10 bases, leaving 10 bases between them. The chain's CDR3 is CASSQAGGAYTF. CDR3 in DNA: TGCGCCAGCAGCCAAGCCGGAGGGGCCTACACCTTC.

The chain has TRBV30 and TRBJ1-6; possible D gene TRBD1, 5 bases. CDR1 is GTSNPN, CDR2 SVGIG, per germline (reference sequence). The CDR3 is 16 residues long. Trimming cost V 4 bases and J 6 bases, with 19 bases left between them. The CDR3 protein is CAWIGQRQKINSPLHF. The CDR3 nucleotides are TGTGCCTGGATTGGCCAAAGACAGAAGATTAATTCACCCCTCCACTTT.

The chain combines TRBV28 with TRBJ1-4; D is ambiguous. Germline V CDR1 and CDR2: MDHEN, SYDVKM. The ends were cut back, 9 bases at V and 0 bases at J, with 11 bases in the middle. The CDR3 has 14 amino acids. The CDR3 nucleotides are TGTGCCAGTCACACCCCGGCAACTAATGAAAAACTGTTTTTT. Translation gives CASHTPATNEKLFF.

The CDR3 DNA is TGCGCCAGCAGCGTAGCGGGCTCTAGCACAGATACGCAGTATTTT. This sequence encodes CASSVAGSSTDTQYF. The gene calls are TRBV5-1 and TRBJ2-3, with 7 bases fitting TRBD2. The J segment lost 0 bases and the V segment lost 4 bases, leaving 5 bases of the junction unmatched. The CDR3 covers 15 residues. Per the germline V gene, CDR1 is SGHRS and CDR2 is YFSETQ.